Described below is a single T cell receptor (beta chain) sequence and its context. At least ten counts were recorded for this clonotype. It has no much larger one-base neighbor in the sample; base qualities were not kept. The treatment or condition label corresponds to: live attenuated yellow fever vaccine strain. PBMCs were isolated from peripheral blood using a standard Ficoll-Paque protocol. For sorted memory subsets, RNA extraction was done with the RNeasy Micro Kit. This entry is derived from a study of T cells after yellow fever vaccination (dated by TCRdb to about 2019). Looking at the study overall: Using CD3, CD45RA, CCR7 and CD95 staining, memory subsets (EM, EMRA, CM and Tscm) were sorted on a BD FACS Aria III. To follow T-cell clones before and after primary and booster YFV17D yellow fever vaccination, bulk TCR alpha and beta repertoires were sequenced over time. Blood samples were taken at several timepoints before and after primary and secondary immunization, and bulk PBMC replicates and cell subsets were isolated. Libraries from fractions with low cell numbers were prepared with the SMART-Seq v4 Ultra Low Input RNA kit. Two healthy male donors made up the cohort, one aged 18 to 30 years and the other aged 30 to 40 years. Memory subsets were sorted on days 0, 15 and 45 and at 18 months after primary vaccination, and on days 0, 15 and 45 after the 30-year booster.

TCR cDNA was made using 5'RACE template switching, a step that added a universal primer site and unique molecular identifiers. Priming of cDNA synthesis was performed from both the TCR alpha and TCR beta constant segments. Library amplification used two PCR steps, and the second PCR step added sample barcodes and sequencing adapters. Sequencing of libraries was done on Illumina HiSeq 2500 (2x100 bp) or NovaSeq (2x150 bp). As for how the authors treated the data: Demultiplexing of reads and collapsing into UMI consensus sequences were performed with MIGEC, and V(D)J alignment was carried out with MiXCR. Clonotypes responding to the vaccine were identified with edgeR on replicate PBMC samples, with the criteria of FDR below 0.01 and a log2 fold change above 5 up to day 15. Each bulk clonotype was labeled CD4 or CD8 based on which sequenced repertoire, CD4 or CD8, contained the clonotype at higher abundance. To estimate how each clone was distributed across memory phenotypes, clonotype frequencies in memory subsets were weighted by FACS-sorted cell numbers. Using fastp trimming at Q25 and MiXCR clonotype assembly, TCRdb reanalyzed the public sequencing data and kept in-frame beta chains. When rows share a CDR3 protein, they turn into one entry using the most common DNA and genes. The V and J calls shown here were made by TCRdb, not taken from the authors' results. The table for this sample lists under 20,000 distinct CDR3 sequences; approximately 4% of them were counted only once. The ten most abundant clones make up around 0.4% of the sample.

CDR1 and CDR2 were assigned from the germline V gene as KGHDR and SFDVKD. The CDR3 runs 16 residues from the cysteine to the phenylalanine. Kept here is only the CDR3 DNA, which spans 48 bases and is read in frame from base 1. Germline trimming: 3 bases from V, 7 bases from J; junction bases outside gene matches: 8. The paper as a whole reports these results and caveats: After the booster, most of the clones that had expanded following primary vaccination were detected again (just under 97% of CD4 and around 88% of CD8), which suggests that memory was broadly maintained. Because the study included only a couple of donors, the extent to which the findings can be generalized is limited. Computational filtering was required because FACS-sorted repertoires could contain abundant contaminating clonotypes from the bulk population. On day 0, almost all vaccine-responding clonotypes were found to be below detection in the sorted memory subsets. The secondary T-cell response was found to be weaker but faster than the primary response, with a peak reached on day 5 rather than on day 15. A small fraction of clonotypes showed up in both the CD4 and CD8 compartments, probably as a result of convergent recombination.

The chain is encoded by TRBV24-1 joined to TRBJ2-1, and TRBD2 aligns with 10 junction nucleotides. The clonotype was recovered from a man aged 30 to 39 who received the YFV17D yellow fever vaccine. The sequenced sample was PBMCs, either bulk or a sorted T-cell subset (CD4+, CD8+, memory, or dextramer-sorted; not recorded which), obtained 15 days after the yellow fever booster vaccination. The nucleotide sequence reads as follows: TGTGCCACCAGTGATCCGGCTAGCGGGAGTTTAAATGAGCAGTTCTTC. This encodes CATSDPASGSLNEQFF.